The 15 T cell receptor beta chains in this list originate from one sample, sequenced in a study of cytomegalovirus exposure and HLA in healthy donors. PCR amplification relied on 60 Vbeta primers (plus 13 Jbeta primers). Libraries were prepared by immunoSEQ multiplex PCR; TCRdb keeps only in-frame clonotypes and omits some of them. This specimen shows about 200,000 clones; the ten leading clones hold less than 0.85%. Material for sequencing was PBMCs. The receptors here all came from a boy between 5 and 17 years old in good health and CMV-seronegative.

The chain uses TRBV9 and TRBJ2-1; 12 bases map to TRBD2. The CDR3 totals 16 residues. J was trimmed by 10 bases and V by 4 bases; bases with no gene match: 12. Germline V gene data show CDR1 as SGDLS and CDR2 as YYNGEE. The CDR3 protein is CASSLGTSGWAGEQFF. DNA of the CDR3: TGTGCCAGCAGCCTCGGGACTAGCGGGTGGGCGGGGGAGCAGTTCTTC.

Note on this clone: One end of the junction varies from germline; a read error may be responsible. The V and J genes are TRBV7-7 and TRBJ2-3; D unresolved. Germline CDR1 reads SSHAT; CDR2 reads FNYEAQ (reference sequence). There are 14 residues in the CDR3. The CDR3 loop is CASSLVGRTDTQYF. The CDR3 DNA reads as TGTGCTAGCAGCTTAGTCGGTCGCACAGATACGCAGTATTTT.

V is TRBV2 and J is TRBJ2-5; 7 nucleotides align to TRBD1. This CDR3 comprises 12 residues. Looked up from germline, CDR1 is SNHLY and CDR2 is FYNNEI. The V and J ends lost 7 bases and 13 bases, in that order; junction bases with no gene match: 12. The CDR3 sequence is CASTSGTDHRYF. As DNA, the CDR3 is TGTGCCAGCACTTCCGGGACAGACCATCGGTACTTC.

V and J are TRBV29-1 and TRBJ1-4; 8 bases line up with TRBD1. The length of the CDR3 is 13 residues. Germline CDR1 reads SQVTM; CDR2 reads ANQGSEA. The ends lost 7 bases at V and 0 bases at J; junction bases unmatched: 1. The CDR3 sequence is CSAGQATNEKLFF. The CDR3 DNA is TGCAGCGCGGGACAGGCAACTAATGAAAAACTGTTTTTT.

The rearrangement links TRBV19 to TRBJ2-1; D not certain. The germline gives CDR1 LNHDA, CDR2 SQIVND (reference sequence). V lost 0 bases and J 7 bases, leaving 4 bases between the germline ends. The CDR3 is 12 amino acids. CDR3: CASSIDSNEQFF. CDR3 in DNA: TGTGCCAGTAGTATAGATTCGAATGAGCAGTTCTTC. Full variable domain (rest looked up from reference TRBV19 and TRBJ2-1): DGGITQSPKYLFRKEGQNVTLSCEQNLNHDAMYWYRQDPGQGLRLIYYSQIVNDFQKGDIAEGYSVSREKKESFPLTVTSAQKNPTAFYLCASSIDSNEQFFGPGTRLTVL.

The V gene is TRBV7-2, the J gene TRBJ1-6; D perhaps matches TRBD1 (5 bases). CDR1 is SGHTA, CDR2 FQGNSA, per germline. The CDR3 contains 13 residues. V shed 5 bases and J shed 12 bases, with 14 bases lying between them. The CDR3 is CASSHAGNRPLHF. CDR3 sequence (DNA): TGTGCCAGCAGCCATGCAGGGAACCGACCCCTCCACTTT.

The CDR3 region has the DNA TGTGCCTGGAGTTACGCCGGACAGGCCGAGAACACTGAAGCTTTCTTT. Protein product: CAWSYAGQAENTEAFF. This chain joins TRBV30 and TRBJ1-1, with 7 bases fitting TRBD1. The CDR3 length is 16 residues. V shed 2 bases, J shed 1 base, and the junction held 10 bases outside the gene matches. The germline V gene encodes CDR1 GTSNPN and CDR2 SVGIG (reference sequence).

The chain couples TRBV10-2 to TRBJ1-5; D might be TRBD1 (5 bases). Deletions cut 3 bases from V and 6 bases from J, with 12 bases between. The CDR3 has 14 amino acids. The germline CDR1 and CDR2 sequences are WSHSY and SAAADI. The CDR3 spells CASSDRQGGQPQHF. CDR3 coding DNA: TGCGCCAGCAGTGATCGGCAGGGAGGTCAGCCCCAGCATTTT.

The chain is built from TRBV28 and TRBJ2-7; D uncertain. The length of the CDR3 is 15 residues. Trimming removed 2 bases at V and 2 bases at J, with 13 bases between. Germline CDR1 reads MDHEN; CDR2 reads SYDVKM. CDR3 loop: CASSLPTTQAYEQYF. In DNA, the CDR3 is TGTGCCAGCAGTTTACCCACGACACAAGCCTACGAGCAGTACTTC.

The CDR3 region is CASSHTGQLGGYTF. The CDR3 nucleotides read TGTGCCAGCAGCCACACTGGACAGCTGGGGGGCTACACCTTC. V gene TRBV7-2 combines with J gene TRBJ1-2; TRBD1 is a possible D gene (6 bases). The V gene lost 5 bases and the J gene lost 8 bases, with 18 bases spanning the gap. Germline assignment: CDR1 SGHTA and CDR2 FQGNSA. The CDR3 is 14 amino acids.

The chain joins TRBV18 to TRBJ1-1, with a tentative D call TRBD1 (5 bases). V lost 3 bases and J 0 bases, leaving 8 bases between the germline ends. The CDR3 totals 14 residues. Germline CDR1 reads KGHSH; CDR2 reads LQKENI. Here the CDR3 reads CASSPATVNTEAFF. CDR3 nucleotide sequence: TGTGCCAGCTCACCCGCGACAGTGAACACTGAAGCTTTCTTT. Based on the CDR3 plus reference TRBV18 and TRBJ1-1, the full variable domain is NAGVMQNPRHLVRRRGQEARLRCSPMKGHSHVYWYRQLPEEGLKFMVYLQKENIIDESGMPKERFSAEFPKEGPSILRIQQVVRGDSAAYFCASSPATVNTEAFFGQGTRLTVV.

The chain is built from TRBV5-4 and TRBJ2-4, with D possibly TRBD1 on 6 matching bases. Per the germline V gene, CDR1 is SGHNT and CDR2 is YYREEE (reference sequence). This CDR3 comprises 13 residues. V was pared by 10 bases and J by 8 bases, with 19 bases between. CDR3 bases: TGTGCCTCCCAGGGGAATCCCATGGACATTCAGTACTTC. Protein: CASQGNPMDIQYF.

The rearrangement joins TRBV5-1 to TRBJ1-6, with D possibly being TRBD1 (6 bases). Germline CDR1 SGHRS, CDR2 YFSETQ. V was shortened by 2 bases and J by 7 bases, with 16 bases between the two germline ends. The CDR3 spans 16 residues. The CDR3 is CASSLSFTGNNSPLHF. CDR3 DNA sequence: TGCGCCAGCAGCTTAAGCTTTACAGGGAACAATTCACCCCTCCACTTT.

The CDR3 here is CASSPLRGGAYNEQFF. In nucleotides, the CDR3 is TGTGCCAGCTCACCACTCCGGGGTGGCGCCTACAATGAGCAGTTCTTC. The chain combines TRBV18 with TRBJ2-1; D is possibly TRBD2 (5 bases). This CDR3 is 16 amino acids long. Trimming stripped 1 base from V and 2 bases from J, with 12 bases between. Germline values: CDR1 KGHSH, CDR2 LQKENI.

The chain has TRBV10-3 and TRBJ2-5; 7 positions agree with TRBD2. The CDR3 is made up of 12 amino acids. Germline assignment: CDR1 ENHRY and CDR2 SYGVKD. The J segment lost 7 bases and the V segment lost 5 bases, leaving 4 bases of the junction unmatched. The CDR3 reads CAISRAGATQYF. The DNA for the CDR3 is TGTGCCATCAGTAGGGCGGGAGCGACCCAGTACTTC.